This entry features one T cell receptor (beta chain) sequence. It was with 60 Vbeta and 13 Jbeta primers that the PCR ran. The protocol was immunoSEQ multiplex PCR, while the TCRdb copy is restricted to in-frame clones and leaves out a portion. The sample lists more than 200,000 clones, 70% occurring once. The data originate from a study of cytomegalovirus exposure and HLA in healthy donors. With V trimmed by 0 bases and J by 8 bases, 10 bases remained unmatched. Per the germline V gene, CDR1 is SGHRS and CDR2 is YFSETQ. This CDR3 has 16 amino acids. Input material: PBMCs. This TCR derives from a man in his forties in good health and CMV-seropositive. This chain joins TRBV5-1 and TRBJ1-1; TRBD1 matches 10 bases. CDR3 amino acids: CASSLELGGQGLEAFF. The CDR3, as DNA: TGCGCCAGCAGCTTGGAACTTGGGGGACAGGGGTTAGAAGCTTTCTTT.